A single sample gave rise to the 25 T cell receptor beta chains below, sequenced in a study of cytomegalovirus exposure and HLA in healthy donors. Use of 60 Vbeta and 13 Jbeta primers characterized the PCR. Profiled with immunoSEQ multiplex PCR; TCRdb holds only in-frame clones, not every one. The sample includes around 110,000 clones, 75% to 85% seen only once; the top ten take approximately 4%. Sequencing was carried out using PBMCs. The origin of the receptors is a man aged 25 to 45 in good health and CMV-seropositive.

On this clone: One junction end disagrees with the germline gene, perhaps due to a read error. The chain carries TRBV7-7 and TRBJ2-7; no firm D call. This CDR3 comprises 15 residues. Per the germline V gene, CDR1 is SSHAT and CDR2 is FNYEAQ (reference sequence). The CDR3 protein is CASSPPPGPRREQYF. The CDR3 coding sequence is TGTGCTAGCAGCCCCCCGCCCGGCCCTAGGCGCGAGCAGTACTTC.

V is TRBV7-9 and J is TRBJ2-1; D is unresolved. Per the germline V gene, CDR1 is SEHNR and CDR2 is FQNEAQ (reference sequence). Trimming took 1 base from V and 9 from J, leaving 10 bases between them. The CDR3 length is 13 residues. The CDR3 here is CASSLEHRGEQFF. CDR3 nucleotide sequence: TGTGCCAGCAGCTTAGAACATCGTGGTGAGCAGTTCTTC.

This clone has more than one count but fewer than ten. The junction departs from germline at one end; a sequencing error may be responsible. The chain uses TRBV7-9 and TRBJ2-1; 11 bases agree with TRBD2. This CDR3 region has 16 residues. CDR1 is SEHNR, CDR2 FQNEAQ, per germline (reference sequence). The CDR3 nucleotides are TGTTCCAGCAGCTTATATGTTAGCGGGGGGGTTAATGAGCAGTTCTTC. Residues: CSSSLYVSGGVNEQFF.

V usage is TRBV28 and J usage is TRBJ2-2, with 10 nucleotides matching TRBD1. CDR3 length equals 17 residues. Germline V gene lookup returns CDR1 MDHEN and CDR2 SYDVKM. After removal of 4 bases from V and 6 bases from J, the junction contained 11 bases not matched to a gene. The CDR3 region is CASSSGGWDRGAGELFF. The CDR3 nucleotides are TGTGCCAGCAGTTCCGGGGGTTGGGACAGGGGCGCCGGGGAGCTGTTTTTT. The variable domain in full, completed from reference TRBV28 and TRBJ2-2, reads DVKVTQSSRYLVKRTGEKVFLECVQDMDHENMFWYRQDPGLGLRLIYFSYDVKMKEKGDIPEGYSVSREKKERFSLILESASTNQTSMYLCASSSGGWDRGAGELFFGEGSRLTVL.

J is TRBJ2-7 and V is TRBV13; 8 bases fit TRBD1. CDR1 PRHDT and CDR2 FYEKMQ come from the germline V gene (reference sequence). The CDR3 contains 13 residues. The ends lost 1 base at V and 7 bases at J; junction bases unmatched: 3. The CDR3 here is CASSLETGGEQYF. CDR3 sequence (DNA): TGTGCCAGCAGCTTAGAAACAGGGGGAGAGCAGTACTTC.

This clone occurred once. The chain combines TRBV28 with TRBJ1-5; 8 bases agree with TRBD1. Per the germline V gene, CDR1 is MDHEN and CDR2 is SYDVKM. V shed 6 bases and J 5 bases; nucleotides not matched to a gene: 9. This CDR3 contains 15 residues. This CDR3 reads CASRLGQGRDQPQHF. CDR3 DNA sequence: TGTGCCAGCAGACTAGGACAGGGTAGAGATCAGCCCCAGCATTTT.

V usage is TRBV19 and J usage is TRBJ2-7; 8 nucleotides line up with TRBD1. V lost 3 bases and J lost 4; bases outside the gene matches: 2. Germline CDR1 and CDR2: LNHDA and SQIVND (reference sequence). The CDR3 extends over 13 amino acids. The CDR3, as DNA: TGTGCCAGTAGTATCGACAGGGGTTACGAGCAGTACTTC. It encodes CASSIDRGYEQYF.

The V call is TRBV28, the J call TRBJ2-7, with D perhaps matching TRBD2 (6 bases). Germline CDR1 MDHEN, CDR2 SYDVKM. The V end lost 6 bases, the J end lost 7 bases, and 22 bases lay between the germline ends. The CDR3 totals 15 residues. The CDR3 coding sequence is TGTGCCAGCAGCGCCCCCTCGGCGGGGCGACGGGAGCAGTACTTC. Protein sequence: CASSAPSAGRREQYF.

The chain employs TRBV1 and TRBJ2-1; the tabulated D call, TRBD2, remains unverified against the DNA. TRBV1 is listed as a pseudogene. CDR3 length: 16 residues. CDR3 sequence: CTSSQGAASGMNEQFF. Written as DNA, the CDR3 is TGCACCAGCAGCCAAGGGGCGGCTAGCGGGATGAATGAGCAGTTCTTC.

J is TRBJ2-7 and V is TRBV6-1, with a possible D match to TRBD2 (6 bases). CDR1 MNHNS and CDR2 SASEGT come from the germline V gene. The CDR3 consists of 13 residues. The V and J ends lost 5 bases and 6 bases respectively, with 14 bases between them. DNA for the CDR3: TGTGCCAGCAGTCTAGAGGTGGGGGGCGAGCAGTACTTC. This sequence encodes CASSLEVGGEQYF.

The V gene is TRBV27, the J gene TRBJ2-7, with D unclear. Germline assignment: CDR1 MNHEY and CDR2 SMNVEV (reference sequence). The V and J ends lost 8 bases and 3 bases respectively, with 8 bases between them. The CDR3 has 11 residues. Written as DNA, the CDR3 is TGTGCCAGCGGGCCCCTCTACGAGCAGTACTTC. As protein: CASGPLYEQYF.

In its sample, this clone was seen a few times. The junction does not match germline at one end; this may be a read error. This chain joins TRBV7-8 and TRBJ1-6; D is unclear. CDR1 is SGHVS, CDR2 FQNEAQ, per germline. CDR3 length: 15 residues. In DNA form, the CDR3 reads TGTGCCAGCAGCCTAGCGGGCCTCTATAATTCACCCCTCCACTTT. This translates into CASSLAGLYNSPLHF. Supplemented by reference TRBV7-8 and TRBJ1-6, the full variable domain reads GAGVSQSPRYKVAKRGQDVALRCDPISGHVSLFWYQQALGQGPEFLTYFQNEAQLDKSGLPSDRFFAERPEGSVSTLKIQRTQQEDSAVYLCASSLAGLYNSPLHFGNGTRLTVT.

CDR3 nucleotides: TGTGCCAGCAGCGCTCCAGGACTGTCACCCCTCCACTTT. Residues: CASSAPGLSPLHF. This rearrangement joins TRBV5-5 to TRBJ1-6; D unclear. V was cut by 4 bases and J by 10 bases, with 12 bases left in between. The CDR3 is 13 residues long. Germline V gene lookup returns CDR1 SGHKS and CDR2 YYEKEE (reference sequence).

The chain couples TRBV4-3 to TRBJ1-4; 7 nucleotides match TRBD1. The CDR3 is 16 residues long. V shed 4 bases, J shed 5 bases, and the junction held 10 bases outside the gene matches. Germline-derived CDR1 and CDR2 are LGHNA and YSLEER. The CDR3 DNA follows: TGCGCCAGCAGCCCTGTTTCGAACAGGGGAAATGAAAAACTGTTTTTT. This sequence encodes CASSPVSNRGNEKLFF.

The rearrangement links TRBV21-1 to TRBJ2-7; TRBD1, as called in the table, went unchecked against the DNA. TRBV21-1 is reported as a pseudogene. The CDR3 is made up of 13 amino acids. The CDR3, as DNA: TGTGCCAGCAGCAGGGACAGGGAGACCGAGCAGTACTTC. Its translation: CASSRDRETEQYF.

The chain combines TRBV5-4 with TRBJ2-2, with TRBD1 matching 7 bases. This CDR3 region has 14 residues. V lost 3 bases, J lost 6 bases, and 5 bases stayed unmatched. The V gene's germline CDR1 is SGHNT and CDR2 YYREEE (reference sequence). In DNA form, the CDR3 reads TGTGCCAGCAGCTCACAGGGGTCAGCCGGGGAGCTGTTTTTT. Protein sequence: CASSSQGSAGELFF.

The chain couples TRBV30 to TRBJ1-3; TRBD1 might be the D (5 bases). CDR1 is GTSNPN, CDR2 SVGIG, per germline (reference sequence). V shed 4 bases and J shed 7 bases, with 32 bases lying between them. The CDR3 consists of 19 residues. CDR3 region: CAWMRPAYSLRIGGNTIYF. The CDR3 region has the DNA TGTGCCTGGATGCGGCCTGCTTACTCCCTTCGTATCGGGGGGAACACCATATATTTT.

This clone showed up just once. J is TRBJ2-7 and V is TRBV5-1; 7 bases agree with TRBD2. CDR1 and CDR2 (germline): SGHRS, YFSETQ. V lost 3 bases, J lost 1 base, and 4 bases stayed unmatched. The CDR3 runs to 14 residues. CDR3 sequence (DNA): TGCGCCAGCAGCTACGGGGGGATATCCTACGAGCAGTACTTC. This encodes CASSYGGISYEQYF. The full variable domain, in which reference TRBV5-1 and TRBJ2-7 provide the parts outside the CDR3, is KAGVTQTPRYLIKTRGQQVTLSCSPISGHRSVSWYQQTPGQGLQFLFEYFSETQRNKGNFPGRFSGRQFSNSRSEMNVSTLELGDSALYLCASSYGGISYEQYFGPGTRLTVT.

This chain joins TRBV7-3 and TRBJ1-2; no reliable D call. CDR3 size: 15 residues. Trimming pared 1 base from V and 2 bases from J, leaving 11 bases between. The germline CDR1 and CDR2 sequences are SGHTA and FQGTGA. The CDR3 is CASSLRLGENYGYTF. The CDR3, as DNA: TGTGCCAGCAGCTTAAGGTTGGGAGAAAACTATGGCTACACCTTC.

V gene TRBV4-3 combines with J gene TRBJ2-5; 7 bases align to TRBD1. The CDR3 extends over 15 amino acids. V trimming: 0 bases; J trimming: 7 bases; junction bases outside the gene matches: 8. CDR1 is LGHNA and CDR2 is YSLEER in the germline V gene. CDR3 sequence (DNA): TGCGCCAGCAGCCAAGATCAAGGGGGCTGGGGGACCCAGTACTTC. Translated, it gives CASSQDQGGWGTQYF.

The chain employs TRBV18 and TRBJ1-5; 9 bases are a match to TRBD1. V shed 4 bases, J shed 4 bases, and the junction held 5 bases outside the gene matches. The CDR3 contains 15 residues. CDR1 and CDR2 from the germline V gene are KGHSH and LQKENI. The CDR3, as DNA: TGTGCCAGCTCACGATCCGGGACAGGGAATCAGCCCCAGCATTTT. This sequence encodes CASSRSGTGNQPQHF.

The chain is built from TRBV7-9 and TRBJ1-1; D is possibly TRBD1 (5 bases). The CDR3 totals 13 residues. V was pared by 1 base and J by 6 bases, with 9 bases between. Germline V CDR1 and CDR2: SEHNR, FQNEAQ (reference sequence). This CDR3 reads CASSLGTQSEAFF. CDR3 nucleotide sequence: TGTGCCAGCAGCTTAGGGACACAATCTGAAGCTTTCTTT.

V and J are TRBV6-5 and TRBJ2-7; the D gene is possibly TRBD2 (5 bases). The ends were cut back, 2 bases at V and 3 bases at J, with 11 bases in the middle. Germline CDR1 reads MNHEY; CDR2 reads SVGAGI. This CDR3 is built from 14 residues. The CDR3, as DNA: TGTGCCAGCAGTTACGCTGTTGGAGGCTACGAGCAGTACTTC. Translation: CASSYAVGGYEQYF.

The CDR3 loop reads CASSLEGDPGETQYF. CDR3 coding DNA: TGTGCCAGCAGCTTGGAGGGGGATCCTGGGGAGACCCAGTACTTC. This sequence joins TRBV5-8 and TRBJ2-5; TRBD1 might be the D (6 bases). The germline V gene has CDR1 SGHTS and CDR2 YDEGEE. V was clipped by 0 bases and J by 5 bases, with 14 bases between them. CDR3 length: 15 residues.

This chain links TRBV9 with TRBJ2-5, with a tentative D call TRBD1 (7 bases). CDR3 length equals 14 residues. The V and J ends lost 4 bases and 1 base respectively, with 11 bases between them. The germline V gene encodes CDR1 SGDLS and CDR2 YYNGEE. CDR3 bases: TGTGCCAGCAGCCCAGGGGGGAGCCAAGAGACCCAGTACTTC. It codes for CASSPGGSQETQYF. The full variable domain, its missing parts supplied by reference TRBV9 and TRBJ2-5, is DSGVTQTPKHLITATGQRVTLRCSPRSGDLSVYWYQQSLDQGLQFLIQYYNGEERAKGNILERFSAQQFPDLHSELNLSSLELGDSALYFCASSPGGSQETQYFGPGTRLLVL.